One T cell receptor beta chain is described in this entry. Its antigen is not identified. This sample was included in a study of post-analysis software for immune sequencing data. cDNA libraries of TCR beta carried unique molecular identifiers. TCRdb re-called the PCR reads through MiXCR, storing one row per CDR3 protein. The profile shows approximately 660,000 distinct CDR3 sequences, over 45% of them singletons. Broader study findings: TRBV5-6, TRBV5-1 and TRBV20-1 were among roughly five TRBV segments more frequent in patients than controls.

The CDR3 sequence is 15 residues long. Trimming pared 3 bases from V and 0 bases from J, leaving 10 bases between. Per germline, CDR1 SGHDT and CDR2 YYEEEE. Sequenced input: blood. J is TRBJ2-1 and V is TRBV5-6; D may be TRBD1 or TRBD2 (5 bases each). The receptor was derived from a girl aged 2 to 10 with multiple sclerosis. CDR3 amino acids: CASSSPGLSYNEQFF. The CDR3 nucleotides read TGTGCCAGCAGCTCCCCGGGGCTCTCCTACAATGAGCAGTTCTTC.